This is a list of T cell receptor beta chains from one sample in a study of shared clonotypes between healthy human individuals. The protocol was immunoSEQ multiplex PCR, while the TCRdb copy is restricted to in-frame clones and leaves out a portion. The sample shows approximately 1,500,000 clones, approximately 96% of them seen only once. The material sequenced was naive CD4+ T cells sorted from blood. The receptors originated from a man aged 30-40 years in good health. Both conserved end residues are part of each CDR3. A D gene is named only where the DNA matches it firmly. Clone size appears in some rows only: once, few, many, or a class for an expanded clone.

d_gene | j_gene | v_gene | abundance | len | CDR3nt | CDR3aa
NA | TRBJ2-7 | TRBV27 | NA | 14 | TGTGCCAGCAGTGCCGGACGGAGCTCCTACGAGCAGTACTTC | CASSAGRSSYEQYF
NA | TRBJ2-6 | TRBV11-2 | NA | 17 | TGTGCCAGCAGTCGCAGGGCGACGAACTCTGGGGCCAACGTCCTGACTTTC | CASSRRATNSGANVLTF
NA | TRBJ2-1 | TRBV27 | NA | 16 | TGTGCCAGCAGTTTACTAGGGGTTGGAACCTACAATGAGCAGTTCTTC | CASSLLGVGTYNEQFF
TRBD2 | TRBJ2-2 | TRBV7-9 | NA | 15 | TGTGCCAGCAGCCCGGGACTAGCGAACACCGGGGAGCTGTTTTTT | CASSPGLANTGELFF
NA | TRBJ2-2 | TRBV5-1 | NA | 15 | TGCGCCAGCAGCCTGGGCGACTTTAACACCGGGGAGCTGTTTTTT | CASSLGDFNTGELFF
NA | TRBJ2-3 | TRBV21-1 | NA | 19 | TGTGCCAGCAGGGCCAGCCCACAGGGCTCCGATTCCAGTACAGATACGCAGTATTTT | CASRASPQGSDSSTDTQYF
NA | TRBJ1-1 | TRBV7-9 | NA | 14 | TGTGCCAGCAGGGGAGACATAGGAGTCACTGAAGCTTTCTTT | CASRGDIGVTEAFF
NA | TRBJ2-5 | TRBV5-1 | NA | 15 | TGCGCCAGCAGCGGGGAGGACCCAGGGGGGGAGACCCAGTACTTC | CASSGEDPGGETQYF
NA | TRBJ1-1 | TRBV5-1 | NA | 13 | TGCGCCAGCAATCTGGACATGAACACTGAAGCTTTCTTT | CASNLDMNTEAFF
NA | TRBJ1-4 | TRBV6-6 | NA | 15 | TGTGCCAGCAGTTACTCGAGCCGTATTGCTGAAAAACTGTTTTTT | CASSYSSRIAEKLFF
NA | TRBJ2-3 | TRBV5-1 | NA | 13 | TGCGCCAGCGGCGACGGAGCGGGAGATACGCAGTATTTT | CASGDGAGDTQYF
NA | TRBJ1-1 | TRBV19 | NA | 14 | TGTGCCAGTAGTGGAAACAGGCTAAACACTGAAGCTTTCTTT | CASSGNRLNTEAFF
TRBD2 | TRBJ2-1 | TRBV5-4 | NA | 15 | TGTGCCAGCAGCTCAGCGGGAGGCCTTTCGATTGAGCAGTTCTTC | CASSSAGGLSIEQFF
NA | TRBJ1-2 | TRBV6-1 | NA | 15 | TGTGCCAGCAGTGAAGACGGGAACGCCTTCTTTGGCTACACCTTC | CASSEDGNAFFGYTF
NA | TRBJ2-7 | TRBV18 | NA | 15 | TGTGCCAGCTCACCACGAAGGGACACTACCTACGAGCAGTACTTC | CASSPRRDTTYEQYF
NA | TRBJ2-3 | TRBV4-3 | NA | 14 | TGCGCCAGCAGCCAAGATCGAAGCGCAGATACGCAGTATTTT | CASSQDRSADTQYF
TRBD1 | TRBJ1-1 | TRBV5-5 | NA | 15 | TGTGCCAGCAGCCTGCTGGGACAGGGGGCCCGGGAAGCTTTCTTT | CASSLLGQGAREAFF
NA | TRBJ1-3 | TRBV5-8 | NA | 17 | TGTGCCAGCAGCTTTCGGGGGAGCTTGCCGGGTGGAAACACCATATATTTT | CASSFRGSLPGGNTIYF
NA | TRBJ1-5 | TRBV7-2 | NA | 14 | TGTGCCAGCAGCTTAGTCGGCGATGGTCAGCCCCAGCATTTT | CASSLVGDGQPQHF
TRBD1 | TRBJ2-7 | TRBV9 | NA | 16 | TGTGCCAGCAGCCGAGCAACCGGACAGGGGTTCGACGAGCAGTACTTC | CASSRATGQGFDEQYF
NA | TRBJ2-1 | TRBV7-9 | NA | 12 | TGTGCCAGCAGCCGGGACATCAATGAGCAGTTCTTC | CASSRDINEQFF
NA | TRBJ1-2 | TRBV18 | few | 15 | TGTGCCAGCTCACCGTTGGAGCAGGGCGGCTATGGCTACACCTTC | CASSPLEQGGYGYTF
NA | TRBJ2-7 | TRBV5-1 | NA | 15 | TGCGCCAGCAGGGACGAGAGGGTGGGCTCCTACGAGCAGTACTTC | CASRDERVGSYEQYF
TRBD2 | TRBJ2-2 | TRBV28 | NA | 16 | TGTGCCAGCAGTTTTCTAGGGAGGGCACTCCCCGGGGAGCTGTTTTTT | CASSFLGRALPGELFF